Shown below are 14 T cell receptor beta chains from a single sample sequenced in a study of metastatic and nonmetastatic thyroid tumors. TCRdb re-called clones via MiXCR from the PCR reads. The sample records about 23,000 clones, approximately 25% being singletons. There were no patients who had received any treatment before thyroid surgery. The specimen sequenced was tumor tissue. The receptors shown here come from a female donor with papillary thyroid cancer or a benign thyroid nodule (not recorded which). Some clones in this sample may be carry-over from other donors' samples.

This clone is large (0.1 to 1%) within its sample. The chain is built from TRBV6-1 and TRBJ1-5; D unclear. The germline V and J ends were trimmed by 2 bases and 4 bases, with 9 bases remaining between them. There are 14 residues in the CDR3. Germline CDR1 and CDR2: MNHNS and SASEGT. The CDR3 sequence is CASSEKSANQPQHF. Here the CDR3 DNA reads TGTGCCAGCAGTGAAAAATCGGCAAATCAGCCCCAGCATTTT.

Ten or more counts support this clone. The chain has TRBV7-9 and TRBJ2-1; 7 nucleotides match TRBD2. The CDR3 spans 14 residues. V shed 1 base and J 10 bases; nucleotides not matched to a gene: 7. CDR1 and CDR2 (germline): SEHNR, FQNEAQ (reference sequence). In DNA, the CDR3 is TGTGCCAGCAGCTTAGAGGGGAGGGAAAAAGAGCAGTTCTTC. It translates to CASSLEGREKEQFF.

This clone has at least ten counts. The rearrangement links TRBV4-2 to TRBJ2-5; maybe TRBD1 (6 bases). There are 15 residues in the CDR3. Germline loops: CDR1 LGHNA, CDR2 YNFKEQ. Trimming stripped 4 bases from V and 0 bases from J, with 12 bases between. CDR3 sequence reads: CASSPNQGNQETQYF. Here the CDR3 DNA reads TGTGCCAGCAGCCCCAACCAGGGGAACCAAGAGACCCAGTACTTC.

This clone was counted many times. The chain is built from TRBV19 and TRBJ1-5; 8 bases are shared with TRBD1. Germline CDR1 reads LNHDA; CDR2 reads SQIVND (reference sequence). This CDR3 region has 16 residues. V lost 5 bases and J lost 0; bases outside the gene matches: 6. In nucleotides, the CDR3 is TGTGCCAGTAGTTTCTACAGGGGGTTTAGCAATCAGCCCCAGCATTTT. The encoded protein is CASSFYRGFSNQPQHF. The whole variable domain, filled in from reference TRBV19 and TRBJ1-5, reads DGGITQSPKYLFRKEGQNVTLSCEQNLNHDAMYWYRQDPGQGLRLIYYSQIVNDFQKGDIAEGYSVSREKKESFPLTVTSAQKNPTAFYLCASSFYRGFSNQPQHFGDGTRLSIL.

This clone was seen many times. The chain links TRBV6-5 to TRBJ1-1, with a weak D call TRBD1 (5 bases). The CDR3 has 13 residues. The V and J ends lost 2 bases and 6 bases respectively, with 10 bases between them. Germline loops: CDR1 MNHEY, CDR2 SVGAGI. The CDR3 region has the DNA TGTGCCAGCAGTTACGGGGGAAGGCCTGAAGCTTTCTTT. Protein product: CASSYGGRPEAFF.

This clone is medium-sized (0.01 to 0.1%). The chain is built from TRBV15 and TRBJ2-1; TRBD1 matches at 7 bases. V was clipped by 4 bases and J by 9 bases; unmatched bases: 9. The length of the CDR3 is 14 residues. Germline V gene sequence: CDR1 LNHNV, CDR2 YYDKDF (reference sequence). This CDR3 reads CATSIDRALGEQFF. The CDR3 bases are TGTGCCACCAGCATAGACAGGGCCCTCGGTGAGCAGTTCTTC.

In regard to this clone: As the CDR3 is not closed by the conserved phenylalanine or tryptophan, this likely results from a read error. The chain employs TRBV7-2 and TRBJ1-5, with a possible D match to TRBD1 (6 bases). This CDR3 comprises 15 residues. V was clipped by 10 bases and J by 0 bases, with 16 bases between them. Germline assignment: CDR1 SGHTA and CDR2 FQGNSA. CDR3 residues: CAITRQADSNQPQHL. CDR3 coding DNA: TGTGCCATCACCCGACAGGCAGATAGCAATCAGCCCCAGCATCTT.

In its sample, this clone is hyperexpanded (1% or more). The gene calls are TRBV19 and TRBJ2-2; 8 nucleotides line up with TRBD1. The CDR3 loop spans 14 amino acids. Germline CDR1 LNHDA, CDR2 SQIVND (reference sequence). V lost 5 bases and J lost 6; bases outside the gene matches: 5. The CDR3 spells CASSGLTGAGELFF. The CDR3 DNA sequence: TGTGCCAGTAGTGGATTGACAGGGGCCGGGGAGCTGTTTTTT.

This clone was counted ten times or more. This chain links TRBV30 with TRBJ2-1; 9 bases line up with TRBD2. The germline CDR1 and CDR2 sequences are GTSNPN and SVGIG (reference sequence). CDR3 length: 17 amino acids. J gave up 3 bases and V 0 bases, and 9 bases lay outside the gene matches. The DNA for the CDR3 is TGTGCCTGGAGTGTTATTAGCGGGGGTTTCGGCTACAATGAGCAGTTCTTC. Translation gives CAWSVISGGFGYNEQFF.

The V gene is TRBV11-2, the J gene TRBJ2-7, with D perhaps TRBD2 (5 bases). In germline, CDR1 is SGHAT, CDR2 FQNNGV. The CDR3 loop spans 14 amino acids. The ends were cut back, 3 bases at V and 2 bases at J, with 11 bases in the middle. CDR3 amino acids: CASSFSGITYEQYF. The CDR3 bases are TGTGCCAGCAGCTTTTCCGGGATCACCTACGAGCAGTACTTC.

The chain joins TRBV5-6 to TRBJ2-7, with D perhaps TRBD1 (6 bases). Germline lookup yields CDR1 SGHDT and CDR2 YYEEEE. Trimming took off 0 bases at V and 2 bases at J, with 15 bases between the two ends. The CDR3 has 16 amino acids. CDR3 bases: TGTGCCAGCAGCTTGGCGAGTCGAGGACAGACCTACGAGCAGTACTTC. It is translated as CASSLASRGQTYEQYF.

There are many counts of this clone. CDR3 protein: CASSTGTSGTDTQYF. The CDR3 nucleotides read TGTGCCAGCAGCACCGGGACTAGCGGCACAGATACGCAGTATTTT. The chain couples TRBV9 to TRBJ2-3; 10 nucleotides agree with TRBD2. After removal of 4 bases from V and 1 base from J, the junction contained 3 bases not matched to a gene. CDR1 SGDLS and CDR2 YYNGEE come from the germline V gene. The CDR3 totals 15 residues.

The rearrangement joins TRBV6-1 to TRBJ2-2, with a weak D call TRBD1 (5 bases). Germline V lookup: CDR1 MNHNS, CDR2 SASEGT. Trimming stripped 6 bases from V and 10 bases from J, with 15 bases between. This CDR3 region has 13 residues. The CDR3 DNA sequence: TGTGCCAGCAGACAAGGGGTTACCTTGGAGCTGTTTTTT. Amino acid sequence: CASRQGVTLELFF.

This chain connects TRBV13 to TRBJ2-7, with D maybe TRBD1 (6 bases). Germline assignment: CDR1 PRHDT and CDR2 FYEKMQ (reference sequence). The CDR3 is made up of 15 amino acids. The V end was cut by 5 bases, the J end by 1 base, with 15 bases between. The DNA for the CDR3 is TGTGCCAGCAGCGGAAGCCGAAGGGGGTCCTACGAGCAGTACTTC. Translation gives CASSGSRRGSYEQYF.